This TCR beta chain was recovered during a study of blood T cells in healthy people across ages. The overall study: Roughly one uniquely barcoded beta molecule per two T cells was captured. Points from the study as a whole: Researchers report that TCR beta diversity correlated strongly with naive T cell percentage.

To note about this clonotype: Antigen specificity is unknown.

With a J-beta primer mix and a sample-barcoded 5' primer, a second PCR ran about 6 to 11 cycles. The authors tagged each cDNA molecule using a template-switch adaptor with 12 random nucleotides. TCRdb reanalysed the 5' RACE reads using MiXCR and keeps one entry per CDR3 protein. The sample records about 970,000 distinct CDR3 sequences, 51% being singletons. The CDR3 is 13 residues long. The germline gives CDR1 MDHEN, CDR2 SYDVKM. Trimming took off 3 bases at V and 7 bases at J, with 13 bases between the two ends. Extractions gave at least 6 micrograms of total RNA per sample. This chain connects TRBV28 to TRBJ2-7; the D is unclear. Sequencing was done on a sample of blood. The TCR was taken from a woman aged 55-70 years in good health. As DNA, the CDR3 is TGTGCCAGCAGTTTGATCTCTCTCCCAGAGCAGTACTTC. Translated, it gives CASSLISLPEQYF.